Listed here are 21 T cell receptor beta chains from one sample, sequenced in a study of T cells in Graves' hyperthyroidism and ophthalmopathy. TCR beta CDR3 region amplification was performed from RNA transcripts. The HTBI primer set was used in a first-round RT-PCR of the TCR CDR3. TCRdb ran MiXCR on the multiplex PCR reads and lists one entry per CDR3 protein. The sample lists about 360,000 distinct CDR3 sequences, more than 15% seen once, with roughly 25% in the top ten. Sequencing was carried out using blood. These receptors came from a woman between 18 and 29 years old with Graves' hyperthyroidism that later progressed to Graves' ophthalmopathy.

The chain links TRBV18 to TRBJ2-5; either TRBD1 or TRBD2 may fit D (5 bases each). The germline CDR1 and CDR2 sequences are KGHSH and LQKENI. The CDR3 is made up of 16 amino acids. The V and J ends lost 5 bases and 2 bases respectively, with 18 bases between them. The CDR3 spells CASSSGSRDGQETQYF. CDR3 sequence (DNA): TGTGCCAGCTCATCAGGTTCCCGGGACGGTCAAGAGACCCAGTACTTC.

The sample holds one count of this clonotype. V is TRBV28 and J is TRBJ2-7; tentative D call: TRBD1 (6 bases). Trimming removed 5 bases at V and 5 bases at J, with 13 bases between. The CDR3 is 13 amino acids. Germline V gene data show CDR1 as MDHEN and CDR2 as SYDVKM. CDR3 sequence: CASSDGTRDEQYF. DNA of the CDR3: TGTGCCAGCAGTGACGGGACACGGGACGAGCAGTACTTC.

This clonotype was picked up a small number of times. The V call is TRBV7-6, the J call TRBJ2-5; TRBD2 agrees at 11 bases. This CDR3 contains 16 residues. V lost 5 bases and J lost 4; bases outside the gene matches: 9. Germline V lookup: CDR1 SGHVS, CDR2 FNYEAQ. CDR3 coding DNA: TGTGCCAGCAGCACTACTAGCGGGAGAGTCCCAGAGACCCAGTACTTC. Its protein product is CASSTTSGRVPETQYF.

The table lists this clonotype with many counts. The chain recombines TRBV7-9 with TRBJ2-3; D gene unclear. The ends were cut back, 1 base at V and 2 bases at J, with 10 bases in the middle. The CDR3 totals 15 residues. Germline V CDR1 and CDR2: SEHNR, FQNEAQ (reference sequence). The CDR3, as DNA: TGTGCCAGCAGCTTAGAGGCAGGCCTCACAGATACGCAGTATTTT. Residues: CASSLEAGLTDTQYF.

This clonotype was picked up many times. V gene TRBV18 combines with J gene TRBJ2-1, with TRBD2 as a possible D gene (6 bases). Trimming removed 3 bases at V and 8 bases at J, with 17 bases between. Looked up from germline, CDR1 is KGHSH and CDR2 is LQKENI. This CDR3 has 15 residues. The CDR3 loop is CASSPGQGLYYEQFF. DNA for the CDR3: TGTGCCAGCTCACCGGGCCAGGGACTGTATTATGAGCAGTTCTTC.

This chain connects TRBV27 to TRBJ2-3, with 10 bases lining up with TRBD1. Germline V gene lookup returns CDR1 MNHEY and CDR2 SMNVEV (reference sequence). The CDR3 is made up of 17 amino acids. V shed 2 bases and J 6 bases; nucleotides not matched to a gene: 11. Here the CDR3 reads CASSLTHPGTGVDTQYF. CDR3 sequence (DNA): TGTGCCAGCAGTTTAACACACCCCGGGACAGGGGTCGATACGCAGTATTTT.

In its sample, this clonotype was seen a few times. This chain connects TRBV4-1 to TRBJ2-3, with TRBD2 identical over 8 bases. The CDR3 loop spans 14 amino acids. The V gene end was trimmed by 6 bases and the J gene end by 6 bases; junction bases not matched to a gene: 8. Germline lookup yields CDR1 MGHRA and CDR2 YSYEKL. In nucleotides, the CDR3 is TGCGCCAGCAGATTAAGCGGGAGTAAGGATACGCAGTATTTT. The encoded protein is CASRLSGSKDTQYF.

This clonotype was counted many times. V and J are TRBV28 and TRBJ1-2; maybe TRBD1 (5 bases). This CDR3 is 15 amino acids long. Trimming removed 3 bases at V and 0 bases at J, with 11 bases between. Looked up from germline, CDR1 is MDHEN and CDR2 is SYDVKM. The CDR3 DNA reads as TGTGCCAGCAGTTTGAGACAGATTCCTAACTATGGCTACACCTTC. This gives the protein CASSLRQIPNYGYTF.

The table lists this clonotype with a few counts. This sequence joins TRBV7-9 and TRBJ1-2; 8 bases map to TRBD1. J was trimmed by 5 bases and V by 5 bases; bases with no gene match: 7. CDR1 is SEHNR, CDR2 FQNEAQ, per germline (reference sequence). The CDR3 totals 14 residues. CDR3 DNA: TGTGCCAGCAGCCTCAGGGGGCGCGTTTATGGCTACACCTTC. This gives the protein CASSLRGRVYGYTF.

The sample holds a few counts of this clonotype. The chain recombines TRBV5-1 with TRBJ2-3; D may be TRBD1 (5 bases). With 0 bases removed from V and 1 base from J, the gap between germline ends came to 12 bases. Germline-derived CDR1 and CDR2 are SGHRS and YFSETQ. The CDR3 loop spans 16 amino acids. The DNA for the CDR3 is TGCGCCAGCAGCTTGGTAACAAGGGGCGGCACAGATACGCAGTATTTT. Translating gives CASSLVTRGGTDTQYF. Full variable domain (missing parts from reference TRBV5-1 and TRBJ2-3): KAGVTQTPRYLIKTRGQQVTLSCSPISGHRSVSWYQQTPGQGLQFLFEYFSETQRNKGNFPGRFSGRQFSNSRSEMNVSTLELGDSALYLCASSLVTRGGTDTQYFGPGTRLTVL.

This clonotype was seen only a few times. One end of the junction is discordant with germline, which a read error may explain. The V call is TRBV5-1, the J call TRBJ1-6; 9 positions match TRBD1. Looked up from germline, CDR1 is SGHRS and CDR2 is YFSETQ. CDR3 length: 14 residues. The CDR3: CASSYGQGNSPRHF. The CDR3 DNA reads as TGCGCCAGCAGCTATGGACAGGGGAATTCACCCCGCCACTTT.

This clonotype was detected ten times or more. The chain has TRBV6-2 or TRBV6-3 and TRBJ1-1; the D is unclear. The CDR3 consists of 19 residues. The V end was cut by 7 bases, the J end by 2 bases, with 29 bases between. In germline, CDR1 is MNHEY, CDR2 SVGEGT. DNA of the CDR3: TGTGCCAGCAACGGCGACGTGAACCAGGTCGGCGCATTAAACACTGAAGCTTTCTTT. Translating it yields CASNGDVNQVGALNTEAFF.

This clonotype showed up many times. The chain links TRBV2 to TRBJ2-7; the match to TRBD2 covers 7 bases. Trimming cost V 7 bases and J 2 bases; bases outside gene matches: 2. Germline CDR1 SNHLY, CDR2 FYNNEI. The CDR3 sequence is 12 residues long. CDR3: CASTGGTYEQYF. The CDR3 nucleotides are TGTGCCAGCACCGGGGGGACCTACGAGCAGTACTTC.

A few counts support this clonotype. V gene TRBV4-3 combines with J gene TRBJ1-5; D is perhaps TRBD1 (6 bases). The CDR3 loop spans 12 amino acids. Germline lookup yields CDR1 LGHNA and CDR2 YSLEER. V was clipped by 4 bases and J by 9 bases, with 10 bases between them. CDR3 nucleotide sequence: TGCGCCAGCAGCCTGGGGGCGGGGCCCCAGCATTTT. This gives the protein CASSLGAGPQHF.

This clonotype has a count of ten or more. V and J are TRBV10-3 and TRBJ2-5, with 8 bases lining up with TRBD2. V trimming: 5 bases; J trimming: 2 bases; junction bases outside the gene matches: 19. Germline loops: CDR1 ENHRY, CDR2 SYGVKD. This CDR3 is built from 19 residues. The CDR3, as DNA: TGTGCCATCAGTCCATCTCCGGGACTAGAGGGAGGTGGGCAAGAGACCCAGTACTTC. Translation gives CAISPSPGLEGGGQETQYF.

This clonotype was observed at least ten times. This chain connects TRBV11-2 to TRBJ2-5; D may be TRBD1 (5 bases). V lost 5 bases and J lost 4, with 17 bases in between. The CDR3 is 15 residues long. CDR1 SGHAT and CDR2 FQNNGV come from the germline V gene. The CDR3 DNA follows: TGTGCCAGCAGCATCTTCAGGGTTGTAGGAGAGACCCAGTACTTC. This gives the protein CASSIFRVVGETQYF. Full variable domain (missing parts from reference TRBV11-2 and TRBJ2-5): EAGVAQSPRYKIIEKRQSVAFWCNPISGHATLYWYQQILGQGPKLLIQFQNNGVVDDSQLPKDRFSAERLKGVDSTLKIQPAKLEDSAVYLCASSIFRVVGETQYFGPGTRLLVL.

In this sample, this clonotype turned up many times. V and J are TRBV30 and TRBJ2-2; D perhaps matches TRBD2 (5 bases). This CDR3 contains 13 residues. Germline V lookup: CDR1 GTSNPN, CDR2 SVGIG (reference sequence). Trimming removed 3 bases from V and 4 bases from J, with 9 bases in between. CDR3 nucleotides: TGTGCCTGGAGCTTCGCGGGCACCGGGGAGCTGTTTTTT. Translated, it gives CAWSFAGTGELFF.

This clonotype was found many times. The genes are TRBV3-1 and TRBJ2-5; D unresolved. CDR3 length: 15 residues. V lost 0 bases to trimming and J lost 1 base, with 9 bases between them. Germline values: CDR1 LGHDT, CDR2 YNNKEL (reference sequence). This CDR3 is CASSQDRTVQETQYF. CDR3 DNA sequence: TGTGCCAGCAGCCAAGATAGGACGGTCCAAGAGACCCAGTACTTC.

J is TRBJ2-7 and V is TRBV2; either TRBD1 or TRBD2 may supply D (5 bases each). Trimming left V 6 bases short and J 2 bases short, with 14 bases between. CDR1 is SNHLY, CDR2 FYNNEI, per germline. This CDR3 region has 14 residues. CDR3 DNA: TGTGCCAGCAGATGGGGGACGGTTACCTACGAGCAGTACTTC. Translated, it gives CASRWGTVTYEQYF.

The sample holds many counts of this clonotype. This chain links TRBV6-1 with TRBJ1-1; D is unclear. This CDR3 is built from 12 residues. In germline, CDR1 is MNHNS, CDR2 SASEGT. Trimming stripped 3 bases from V and 7 bases from J, with 9 bases between. The CDR3 DNA reads as TGTGCCAGCAGTGAGTCTGGAGGTGAAGCTTTCTTT. Amino acid sequence: CASSESGGEAFF.

This chain connects TRBV4-1 to TRBJ2-3; D unresolved. The CDR3 runs 13 residues. Germline V gene sequence: CDR1 MGHRA, CDR2 YSYEKL. The germline V and J ends were trimmed by 3 bases and 5 bases, with 9 bases remaining between them. CDR3 sequence reads: CASSQGVVDTQYF. CDR3 DNA sequence: TGCGCCAGCAGCCAGGGTGTGGTAGATACGCAGTATTTT.